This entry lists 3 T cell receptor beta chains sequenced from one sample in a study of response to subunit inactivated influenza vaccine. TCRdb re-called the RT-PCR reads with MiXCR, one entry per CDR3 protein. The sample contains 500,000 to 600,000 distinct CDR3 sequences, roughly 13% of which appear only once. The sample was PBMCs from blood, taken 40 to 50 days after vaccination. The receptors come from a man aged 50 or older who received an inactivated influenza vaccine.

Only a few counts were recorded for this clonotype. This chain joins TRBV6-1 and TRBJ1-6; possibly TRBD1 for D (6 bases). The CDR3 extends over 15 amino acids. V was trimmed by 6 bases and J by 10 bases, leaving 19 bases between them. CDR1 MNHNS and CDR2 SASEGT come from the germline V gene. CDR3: CASRNRGGNGSPLHF. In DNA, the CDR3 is TGTGCCAGCAGAAATCGAGGGGGAAATGGCTCACCCCTCCACTTT.

The CDR3 region is CSARDKTTWYQETQYF. The CDR3 region has the DNA TGCAGTGCTAGAGATAAGACGACTTGGTACCAAGAGACCCAGTACTTC. The chain carries TRBV20-1 and TRBJ2-5, with D unclear. Germline V gene data show CDR1 as DFQATT and CDR2 as SNEGSKA (reference sequence). V was cut by 0 bases and J by 0 bases, with 14 bases left in between. The CDR3 consists of 16 residues.

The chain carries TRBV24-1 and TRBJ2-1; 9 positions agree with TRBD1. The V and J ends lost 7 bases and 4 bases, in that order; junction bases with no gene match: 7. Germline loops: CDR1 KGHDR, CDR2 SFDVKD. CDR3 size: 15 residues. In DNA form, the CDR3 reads TGTGCCACCAGCGCTCGGGACAGGGTTTACAATGAGCAGTTCTTC. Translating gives CATSARDRVYNEQFF.